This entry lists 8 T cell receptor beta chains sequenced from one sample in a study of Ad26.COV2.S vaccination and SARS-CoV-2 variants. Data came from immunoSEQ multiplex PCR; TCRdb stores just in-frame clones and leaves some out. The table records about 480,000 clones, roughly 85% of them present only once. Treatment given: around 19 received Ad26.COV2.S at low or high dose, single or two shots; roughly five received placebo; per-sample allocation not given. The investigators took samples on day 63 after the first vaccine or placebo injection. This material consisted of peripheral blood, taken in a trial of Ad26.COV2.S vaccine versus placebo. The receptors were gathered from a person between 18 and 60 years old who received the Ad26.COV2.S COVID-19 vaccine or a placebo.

The CDR3 DNA sequence: TGTGCCAGCAGCCGGACAGGGATACTCTCTGGAAACACCATATATTTT. Encoded protein: CASSRTGILSGNTIYF. This sequence joins TRBV9 and TRBJ1-3; 8 nucleotides line up with TRBD1. The CDR3 has 16 amino acids. After removal of 4 bases from V and 0 bases from J, the junction contained 6 bases not matched to a gene. Looked up from germline, CDR1 is SGDLS and CDR2 is YYNGEE.

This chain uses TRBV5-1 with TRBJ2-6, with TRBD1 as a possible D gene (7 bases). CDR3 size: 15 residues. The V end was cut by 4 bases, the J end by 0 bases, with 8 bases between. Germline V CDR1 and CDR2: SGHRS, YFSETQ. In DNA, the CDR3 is TGCGCCAGCAGCCAGGGGGGCTCTGGGGCCAACGTCCTGACTTTC. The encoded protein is CASSQGGSGANVLTF. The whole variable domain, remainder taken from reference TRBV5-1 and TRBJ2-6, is KAGVTQTPRYLIKTRGQQVTLSCSPISGHRSVSWYQQTPGQGLQFLFEYFSETQRNKGNFPGRFSGRQFSNSRSEMNVSTLELGDSALYLCASSQGGSGANVLTFGAGSRLTVL.

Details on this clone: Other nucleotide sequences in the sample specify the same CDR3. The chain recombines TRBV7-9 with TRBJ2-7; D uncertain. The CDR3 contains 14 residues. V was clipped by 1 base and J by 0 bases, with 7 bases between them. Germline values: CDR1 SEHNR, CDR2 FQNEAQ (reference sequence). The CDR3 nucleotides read TGTGCCAGCAGCTTAGACGGCGGCTCCTACGAGCAGTACTTC. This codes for CASSLDGGSYEQYF.

CDR3 sequence (DNA): TGTGCCAGCAGTCCAGGGGGCTCTACTGGCTACACCTTC. It yields the protein CASSPGGSTGYTF. The chain carries TRBV28 and TRBJ1-2; 8 bases fit TRBD1. J lost 7 bases, V lost 5 bases, and 6 bases had no gene match. Germline V gene data show CDR1 as MDHEN and CDR2 as SYDVKM. This CDR3 is built from 13 residues.

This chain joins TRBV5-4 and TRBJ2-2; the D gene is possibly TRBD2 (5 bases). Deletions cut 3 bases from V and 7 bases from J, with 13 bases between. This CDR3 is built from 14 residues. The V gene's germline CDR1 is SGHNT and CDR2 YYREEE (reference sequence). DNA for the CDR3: TGTGCCAGCAGCTACGGACTTCTAGACGGGGAGCTGTTTTTT. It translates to CASSYGLLDGELFF. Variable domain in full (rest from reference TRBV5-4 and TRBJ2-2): ETGVTQSPTHLIKTRGQQVTLRCSSQSGHNTVSWYQQALGQGPQFIFQYYREEENGRGNFPPRFSGLQFPNYSSELNVNALELDDSALYLCASSYGLLDGELFFGEGSRLTVL.

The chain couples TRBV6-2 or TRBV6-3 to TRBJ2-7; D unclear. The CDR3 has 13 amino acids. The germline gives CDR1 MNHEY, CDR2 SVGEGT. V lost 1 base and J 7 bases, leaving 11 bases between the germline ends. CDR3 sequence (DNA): TGTGCCAGCAGTTACTTGGCCCCCCGGGAGCAGTACTTC. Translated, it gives CASSYLAPREQYF.

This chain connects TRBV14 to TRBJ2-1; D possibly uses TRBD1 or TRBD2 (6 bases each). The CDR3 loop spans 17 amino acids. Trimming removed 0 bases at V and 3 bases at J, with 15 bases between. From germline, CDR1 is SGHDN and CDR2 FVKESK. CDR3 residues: CASSQEKGGASYNEQFF. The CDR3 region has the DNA TGTGCCAGCAGCCAAGAAAAGGGGGGAGCGAGCTACAATGAGCAGTTCTTC.

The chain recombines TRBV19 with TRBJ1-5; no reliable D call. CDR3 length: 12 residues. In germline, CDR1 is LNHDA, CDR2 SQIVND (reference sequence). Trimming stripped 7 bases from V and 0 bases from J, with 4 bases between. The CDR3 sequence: CASKDSNQPQHF. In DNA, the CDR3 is TGTGCCAGTAAGGATAGCAATCAGCCCCAGCATTTT.